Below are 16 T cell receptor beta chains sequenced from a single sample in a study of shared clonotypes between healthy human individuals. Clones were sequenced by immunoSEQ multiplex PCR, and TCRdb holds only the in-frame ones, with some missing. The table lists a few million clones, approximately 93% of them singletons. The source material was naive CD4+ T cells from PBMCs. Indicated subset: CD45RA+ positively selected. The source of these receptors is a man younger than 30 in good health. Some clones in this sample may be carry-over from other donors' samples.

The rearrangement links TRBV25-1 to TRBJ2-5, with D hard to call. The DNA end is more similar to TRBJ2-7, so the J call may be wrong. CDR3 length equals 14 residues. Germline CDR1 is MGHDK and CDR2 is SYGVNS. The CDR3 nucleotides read TGTGCCAGCAGTGAATCCGGCAGCTCCTACGAGCAGTACTTC. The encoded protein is CASSESGSSYEQYF.

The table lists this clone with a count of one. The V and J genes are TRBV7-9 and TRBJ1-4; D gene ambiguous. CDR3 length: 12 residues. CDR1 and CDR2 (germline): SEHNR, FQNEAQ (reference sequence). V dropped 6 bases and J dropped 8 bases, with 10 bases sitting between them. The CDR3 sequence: CASRQDREKLFF. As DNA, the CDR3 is TGTGCCAGCAGACAAGACCGGGAAAAACTGTTTTTT.

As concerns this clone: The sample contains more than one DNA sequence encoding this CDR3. Written as DNA, the CDR3 is TGTGCCAGCAGCTTGGGGGGTGCAACTGAAGCTTTCTTT. This codes for CASSLGGATEAFF. V and J are TRBV7-3 and TRBJ1-1, with D tentatively TRBD1 (5 bases). CDR1 SGHTA and CDR2 FQGTGA come from the germline V gene. With 3 bases removed from V and 5 bases from J, the gap between germline ends came to 10 bases. The CDR3 consists of 13 residues.

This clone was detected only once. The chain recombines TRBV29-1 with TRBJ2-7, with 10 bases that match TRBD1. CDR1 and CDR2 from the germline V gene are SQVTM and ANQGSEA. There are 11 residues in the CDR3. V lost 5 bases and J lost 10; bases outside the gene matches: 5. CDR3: CSVWDRGNQYF. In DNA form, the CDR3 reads TGCAGCGTTTGGGACAGGGGAAATCAGTACTTC.

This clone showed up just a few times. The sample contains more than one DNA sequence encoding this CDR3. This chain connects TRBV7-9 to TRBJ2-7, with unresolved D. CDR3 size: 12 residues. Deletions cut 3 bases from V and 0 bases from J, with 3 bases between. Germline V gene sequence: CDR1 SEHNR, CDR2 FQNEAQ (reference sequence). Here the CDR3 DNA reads TGTGCCAGCAGCTTCGACTCCTACGAGCAGTACTTC. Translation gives CASSFDSYEQYF.

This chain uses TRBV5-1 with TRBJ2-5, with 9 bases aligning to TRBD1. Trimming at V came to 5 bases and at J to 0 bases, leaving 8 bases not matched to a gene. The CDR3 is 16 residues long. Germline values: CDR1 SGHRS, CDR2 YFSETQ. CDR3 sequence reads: CASRYGTGMDQETQYF. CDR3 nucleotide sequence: TGCGCCAGCAGATATGGGACAGGGATGGACCAAGAGACCCAGTACTTC.

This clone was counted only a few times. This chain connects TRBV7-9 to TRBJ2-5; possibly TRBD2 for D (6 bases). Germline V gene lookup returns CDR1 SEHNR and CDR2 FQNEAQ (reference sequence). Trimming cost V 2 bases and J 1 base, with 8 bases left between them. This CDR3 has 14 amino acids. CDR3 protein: CASSLISGQETQYF. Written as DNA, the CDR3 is TGTGCCAGCAGCTTAATTAGCGGCCAAGAGACCCAGTACTTC.

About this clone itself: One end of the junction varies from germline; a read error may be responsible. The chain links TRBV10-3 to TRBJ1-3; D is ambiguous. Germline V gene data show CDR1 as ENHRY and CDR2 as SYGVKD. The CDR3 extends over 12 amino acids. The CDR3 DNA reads TGTGCCATCAGTGATATCGGGCAGCGCTTACATTTT. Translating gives CAISDIGQRLHF.

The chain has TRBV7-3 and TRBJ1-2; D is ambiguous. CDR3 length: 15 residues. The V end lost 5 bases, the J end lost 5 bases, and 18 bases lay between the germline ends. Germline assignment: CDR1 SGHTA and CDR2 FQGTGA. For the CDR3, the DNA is TGTGCCAGCAGCCCGGGTTTGGGGAGAGGGTATGGCTACACCTTC. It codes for CASSPGLGRGYGYTF.

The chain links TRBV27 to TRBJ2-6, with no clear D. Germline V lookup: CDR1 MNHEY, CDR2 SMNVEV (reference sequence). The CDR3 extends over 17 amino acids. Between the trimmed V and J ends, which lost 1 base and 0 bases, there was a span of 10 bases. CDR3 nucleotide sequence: TGTGCCAGCAGTTTATTGTACGGATACTCTGGGGCCAACGTCCTGACTTTC. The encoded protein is CASSLLYGYSGANVLTF. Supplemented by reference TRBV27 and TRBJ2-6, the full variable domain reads EAQVTQNPRYLITVTGKKLTVTCSQNMNHEYMSWYRQDPGLGLRQIYYSMNVEVTDKGDVPEGYKVSRKEKRNFPLILESPSPNQTSLYFCASSLLYGYSGANVLTFGAGSRLTVL.

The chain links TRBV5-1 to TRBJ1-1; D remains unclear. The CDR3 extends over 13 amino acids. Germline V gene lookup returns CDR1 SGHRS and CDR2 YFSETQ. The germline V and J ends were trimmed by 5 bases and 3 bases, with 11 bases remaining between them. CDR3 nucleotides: TGCGCCAGCAGGGCCTGGGCCGACACTGAAGCTTTCTTT. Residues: CASRAWADTEAFF.

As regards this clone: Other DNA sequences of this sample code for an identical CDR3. The CDR3 loop is CASSLEGARNQPQHF. CDR3 in DNA: TGCGCCAGCAGCTTGGAAGGGGCCCGCAATCAGCCCCAGCATTTT. The chain joins TRBV5-1 to TRBJ1-5, with TRBD1 as a possible D gene (5 bases). Trimming left V 0 bases short and J 2 bases short, with 9 bases between. Looked up from germline, CDR1 is SGHRS and CDR2 is YFSETQ. The CDR3 is made up of 15 amino acids.

The CDR3 region has the DNA TGTGCCAGCAGTTTATCCCCAAAACTGAACACTGAAGCTTTCTTT. Protein sequence: CASSLSPKLNTEAFF. The V call is TRBV28, the J call TRBJ1-1; D gene ambiguous. The germline V and J ends were trimmed by 1 base and 0 bases, with 9 bases remaining between them. The CDR3 length is 15 residues. Germline V gives CDR1 MDHEN, CDR2 SYDVKM. The whole variable domain, filled in from reference TRBV28 and TRBJ1-1, reads DVKVTQSSRYLVKRTGEKVFLECVQDMDHENMFWYRQDPGLGLRLIYFSYDVKMKEKGDIPEGYSVSREKKERFSLILESASTNQTSMYLCASSLSPKLNTEAFFGQGTRLTVV.

CDR3 region: CATSRDILGTLYGAFF. The CDR3 DNA is TGTGCCACCAGCAGAGATATTCTAGGGACGCTATATGGAGCTTTCTTT. The chain uses TRBV15 and TRBJ1-1; D is possibly TRBD1 (5 bases). CDR1 and CDR2 (germline): LNHNV, YYDKDF (reference sequence). V lost 0 bases to trimming and J lost 10 bases, with 21 bases between them. CDR3 length equals 16 residues.

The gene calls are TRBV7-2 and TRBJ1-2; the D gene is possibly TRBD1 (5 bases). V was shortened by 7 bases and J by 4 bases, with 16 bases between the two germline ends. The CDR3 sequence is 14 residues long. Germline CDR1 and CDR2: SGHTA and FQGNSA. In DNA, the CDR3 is TGTGCCAGCACCCCGGAGGCGGGGCGCTATGGCTACACCTTC. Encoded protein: CASTPEAGRYGYTF.

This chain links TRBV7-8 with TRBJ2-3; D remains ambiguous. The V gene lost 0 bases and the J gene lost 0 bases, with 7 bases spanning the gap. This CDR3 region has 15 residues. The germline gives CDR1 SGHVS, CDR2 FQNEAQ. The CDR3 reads CASSLAVGSTDTQYF. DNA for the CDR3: TGTGCCAGCAGCTTAGCGGTAGGGAGCACAGATACGCAGTATTTT.